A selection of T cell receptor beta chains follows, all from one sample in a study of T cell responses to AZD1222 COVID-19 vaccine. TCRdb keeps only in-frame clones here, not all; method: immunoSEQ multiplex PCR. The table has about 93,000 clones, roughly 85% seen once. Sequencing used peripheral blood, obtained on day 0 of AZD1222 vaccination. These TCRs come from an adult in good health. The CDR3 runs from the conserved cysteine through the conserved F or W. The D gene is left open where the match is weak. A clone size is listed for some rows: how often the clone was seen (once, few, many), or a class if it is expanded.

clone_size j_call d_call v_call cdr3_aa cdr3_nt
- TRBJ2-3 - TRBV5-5 CASSFSGADTQYF TGTGCCAGCAGCTTCTCCGGGGCAGATACGCAGTATTTT
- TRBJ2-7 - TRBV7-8 CASSGLLPGLPYEQYF TGTGCCAGCAGCGGATTGCTGCCGGGACTTCCCTACGAGCAGTACTTC
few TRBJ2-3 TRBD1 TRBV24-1 CATSDFGQGGDTQYF TGTGCCACCAGTGATTTTGGACAGGGGGGAGATACGCAGTATTTT
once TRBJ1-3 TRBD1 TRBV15 CATSTTDRGLRNTIYF TGTGCCACCAGCACTACGGACAGGGGGTTAAGGAACACCATATATTTT
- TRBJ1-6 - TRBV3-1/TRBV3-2 CASSLVGDSPLHF TGTGCCAGCAGCCTCGTTGGGGATTCACCCCTCCACTTT
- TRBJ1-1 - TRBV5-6 CASSWEKSEAFF TGTGCCAGCAGCTGGGAAAAGAGTGAAGCTTTCTTT
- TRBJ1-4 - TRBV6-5 CASSYSSTTNEKLFF TGTGCCAGCAGTTACTCGAGTACAACTAATGAAAAACTGTTTTTT
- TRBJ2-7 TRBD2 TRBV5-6 CASSSPGLAGGPHEQYF TGTGCCAGCAGCTCGCCGGGACTAGCGGGGGGGCCCCACGAGCAGTACTTC
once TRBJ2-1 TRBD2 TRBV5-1 CASSLVLAGGLDEQFF TGCGCCAGCAGCTTGGTACTAGCGGGAGGATTGGATGAGCAGTTCTTC
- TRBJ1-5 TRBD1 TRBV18 CASSGQGARSNQPQHF TGTGCCAGCTCAGGACAGGGGGCTAGGAGCAATCAGCCCCAGCATTTT
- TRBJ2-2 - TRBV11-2 CASSLVGGNTGELFF TGTGCCAGCAGCTTAGTGGGGGGTAACACCGGGGAGCTGTTTTTT
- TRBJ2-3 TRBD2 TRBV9 CASSLPGLAGVGTDTQYF TGTGCCAGCAGCTTGCCGGGACTAGCGGGAGTTGGCACAGATACGCAGTATTTT
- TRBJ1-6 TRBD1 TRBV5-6 CASSPGQRDSPLHF TGTGCCAGCAGTCCGGGACAGAGAGATTCACCCCTCCACTTT
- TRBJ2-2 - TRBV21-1 CASSLITYSGRYTGELFF TGTGCCAGCAGCCTTATTACATATAGCGGGAGGTACACCGGGGAGCTGTTTTTT
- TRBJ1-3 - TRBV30 CAWSAVENTIYF TGTGCCTGGAGTGCGGTGGAAAACACCATATATTTT
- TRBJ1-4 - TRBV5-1 CASSLRATNEKLFF TGCGCCAGCAGCCTCCGTGCAACTAATGAAAAACTGTTTTTT
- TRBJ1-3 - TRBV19 CASSTSTGIWGNTIYF TGTGCCAGTAGCACTTCCACAGGGATCTGGGGAAACACCATATATTTT
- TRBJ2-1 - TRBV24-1 CATSRGQVYNEQFF TGTGCCACCAGCCGGGGTCAGGTTTACAATGAGCAGTTCTTC
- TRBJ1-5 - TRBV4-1 CASSQEPGVGQPQHF TGCGCCAGCAGCCAAGAACCCGGGGTCGGTCAGCCCCAGCATTTT
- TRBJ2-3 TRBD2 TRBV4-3 CASSQGLAGNTDTQYF TGCGCCAGCAGCCAGGGACTAGCGGGGAACACAGATACGCAGTATTTT
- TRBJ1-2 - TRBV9 CASSVAPNTGLDYGYTF TGTGCCAGCAGCGTAGCCCCAAATACAGGGCTGGACTATGGCTACACCTTC
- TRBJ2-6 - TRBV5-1 CASSPSTTSTGANVLTF TGCGCCAGCAGCCCGAGTACGACAAGTACTGGGGCCAACGTCCTGACTTTC
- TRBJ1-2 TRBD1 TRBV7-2 CASSQGQGGGYTF TGTGCCAGCAGCCAGGGACAGGGAGGTGGCTACACCTTC
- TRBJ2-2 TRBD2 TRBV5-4 CASSLEGLAGGGTGELFF TGTGCCAGCAGCTTGGAGGGACTAGCGGGAGGTGGCACCGGGGAGCTGTTTTTT
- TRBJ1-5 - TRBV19 CASSWGYGNQPQHF TGTGCCAGTAGTTGGGGCTACGGGAATCAGCCCCAGCATTTT
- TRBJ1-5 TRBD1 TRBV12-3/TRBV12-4 CASRDLQGTHQHF TGTGCCAGCAGAGATCTACAGGGGACACATCAGCATTTT
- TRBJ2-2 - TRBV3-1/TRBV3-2 CASSPTLTGELFF TGTGCCAGCAGCCCCACATTGACCGGGGAGCTGTTTTTT
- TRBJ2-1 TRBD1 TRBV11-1 CASSLGQGSYNEQFF TGTGCCAGCAGCTTAGGACAGGGGTCCTACAATGAGCAGTTCTTC
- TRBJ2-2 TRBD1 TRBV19 CATRGRLIPTGELFF TGTGCCACAAGGGGGCGGCTCATCCCCACCGGGGAGCTGTTTTTT
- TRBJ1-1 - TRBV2 CASSVAGNTEAFF TGTGCCAGCAGTGTCGCAGGGAACACTGAAGCTTTCTTT
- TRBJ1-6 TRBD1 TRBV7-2 CASSMGQTRQRNSPLHF TGTGCCAGCAGCATGGGACAGACTCGGCAGCGTAATTCACCCCTCCACTTT